This TCR beta chain was profiled in a study of cytomegalovirus exposure and HLA in healthy donors. PCR used 60 Vbeta primers and 13 Jbeta primers. Here immunoSEQ multiplex PCR was the method, and the copy in TCRdb shows in-frame clones only, minus some. Of roughly 200,000 clones listed, around 78% are singletons. Study results and caveats: The study recorded over 150 TCR beta chains that were cytomegalovirus-associated. As immune exposure information, only CMV serostatus was available. Common viral pathogens seemed to be connected with several of the most significant clusters, according to a later analysis. In a later analysis, TCR association rates varied by HLA locus: DRB1 most, HLA-C fewest.

This clone was picked up a small number of times. Its target is not known. This receptor was obtained from a man aged 25 to 40 in good health and CMV-seronegative. The source material was PBMCs.

CDR3 region: CASSLPATGGFEAFF. The CDR3 bases are TGTGCCAGCAGTTTGCCCGCGACAGGGGGCTTTGAAGCTTTCTTT. The chain is built from TRBV28 and TRBJ1-1; 10 nucleotides align to TRBD1. The length of the CDR3 is 15 residues. Germline V lookup: CDR1 MDHEN, CDR2 SYDVKM. Trimming cost V 3 bases and J 7 bases; bases outside gene matches: 8.